Below, 7 T cell receptor beta chains from the same sample are listed, as sequenced in a study of blood T cell repertoires in COVID-19. This table comes from immunoSEQ multiplex PCR, and its TCRdb copy is limited to in-frame clones, with some not included. The table includes 45,000 to 50,000 clones, about 83% detected once. The sample consisted of peripheral blood. These receptors were collected from a man of 80 years or more in a cohort sampled during active COVID-19.

The gene calls are TRBV10-3 and TRBJ1-1; D is uncertain. Trimming cost V 4 bases and J 5 bases, with 11 bases left between them. The CDR3 runs to 13 residues. Per germline, CDR1 ENHRY and CDR2 SYGVKD. CDR3 in amino acids: CAISAWEETEAFF. The CDR3 bases are TGTGCCATCAGTGCTTGGGAGGAGACTGAAGCTTTCTTT.

V usage is TRBV5-1 and J usage is TRBJ2-7; possibly TRBD1 for D (6 bases). V lost 3 bases and J 1 base, leaving 11 bases between the germline ends. This CDR3 region has 14 residues. Germline values: CDR1 SGHRS, CDR2 YFSETQ. The CDR3 region is CASSSQGGSYEQYF. The DNA for the CDR3 is TGCGCCAGCAGCTCACAGGGTGGATCCTACGAGCAGTACTTC. The variable domain in full, completed from reference TRBV5-1 and TRBJ2-7, reads KAGVTQTPRYLIKTRGQQVTLSCSPISGHRSVSWYQQTPGQGLQFLFEYFSETQRNKGNFPGRFSGRQFSNSRSEMNVSTLELGDSALYLCASSSQGGSYEQYFGPGTRLTVT.

The genes are TRBV4-2 and TRBJ2-3; TRBD2 agrees at 14 bases. CDR3 length equals 24 residues. V was pared by 0 bases and J by 6 bases, with 26 bases of the junction left unmatched. Looked up from germline, CDR1 is LGHNA and CDR2 is YNFKEQ. The CDR3 nucleotides read TGTGCCAGCAGCCAAGATCTGGGACTAGCGGGAGATGTGTTGAGGGGTGGTGGTGCGGATACGCAGTATTTT. This encodes CASSQDLGLAGDVLRGGGADTQYF.

This clone was counted only a few times. In nucleotides, the CDR3 is TGCGCCAGCAGCGTCCAAATCACAGGGGCAGGAGGGGAGACCCAGTACTTC. Amino acid sequence: CASSVQITGAGGETQYF. The chain joins TRBV5-1 to TRBJ2-5; weak D call: TRBD1 (7 bases). This CDR3 comprises 17 residues. Germline V CDR1 and CDR2: SGHRS, YFSETQ. V lost 4 bases and J lost 5, with 24 bases in between.

J is TRBJ1-2 and V is TRBV5-1; D is unresolved. The CDR3 sequence is 13 residues long. Germline values: CDR1 SGHRS, CDR2 YFSETQ. Deletions cut 5 bases from V and 4 bases from J, with 12 bases between. For the CDR3, the DNA is TGCGCCAGCAGTCTCGACTCTACCTATGGCTACACCTTC. Encoded protein: CASSLDSTYGYTF.

This chain connects TRBV9 to TRBJ2-4, with D possibly matching TRBD1 (6 bases). The CDR3 length is 15 residues. Germline values: CDR1 SGDLS, CDR2 YYNGEE. The CDR3 DNA is TGTGCAGGGACACGAGAGGTAGTAGCCAAAAACATTCAGTACTTC. This codes for CAGTREVVAKNIQYF.

This clone has only a few counts. The chain carries TRBV7-2 and TRBJ1-5; D is perhaps TRBD1 (6 bases). This CDR3 is 14 amino acids long. Germline V gene sequence: CDR1 SGHTA, CDR2 FQGNSA. Trimming pared 2 bases from V and 6 bases from J, leaving 11 bases between. CDR3 in amino acids: CASSLSQGGQPQHF. In nucleotides, the CDR3 is TGTGCCAGCAGCTTATCACAGGGCGGTCAGCCCCAGCATTTT.